Shown below are 26 T cell receptor beta chains from a single sample sequenced in a study of immune cell composition in non-small cell lung cancer (dated by TCRdb to 2016 to 2017). Libraries were prepared through the immunoSEQ multiplex PCR assay. TCRdb took over this immuneACCESS table, retaining in-frame rearrangements with V and J assigned. Such tables are incomplete; in checked studies, under half of the missing clones stem from an unresolved V gene, and the remainder is unexplained. The sample table holds a few thousand clones, of which 66% were seen once. About an eighth of the sample is held by the ten biggest clonotypes. Normal lung samples came from the same patient and consisted of non-adjacent lung tissue collected as far from the tumour as possible, at a distance of at least 3 cm. The sample consisted of non-adjacent lung tissue. The receptors were gathered from a human donor with non-small cell lung cancer.

V and J are TRBV29-1 and TRBJ2-2; D is perhaps TRBD1 (5 bases). Germline V gene sequence: CDR1 SQVTM, CDR2 ANQGSEA. V gave up 2 bases and J gave up 0 bases, with 10 bases separating them. The CDR3 is 15 residues long. CDR3 loop: CSVESWGANTGELFF. The CDR3 DNA reads TGCAGCGTTGAATCCTGGGGCGCGAACACCGGGGAGCTGTTTTTT.

There are a few counts of this clone. The chain uses TRBV6-1 and TRBJ1-2; weak D call: TRBD1 (6 bases). Germline CDR1 is MNHNS and CDR2 is SASEGT. This CDR3 region has 13 residues. Trimming cost V 5 bases and J 5 bases, with 12 bases left between them. This CDR3 is CASSTGMEYGYTF. CDR3 nucleotides: TGTGCCAGCAGTACAGGGATGGAGTATGGCTACACCTTC.

In its sample, this clone was seen a few times. The J gene is TRBJ2-5, the V gene TRBV29-1, with a tentative D call TRBD2 (7 bases). Per germline, CDR1 SQVTM and CDR2 ANQGSEA. The CDR3 sequence is 14 residues long. Trimming removed 1 base from V and 4 bases from J, with 13 bases in between. The CDR3 reads CSVEGGGFRETQYF. In DNA form, the CDR3 reads TGCAGCGTTGAAGGGGGGGGCTTTCGAGAGACCCAGTACTTC. The variable domain in full, completed from reference TRBV29-1 and TRBJ2-5, reads SAVISQKPSRDICQRGTSLTIQCQVDSQVTMMFWYRQQPGQSLTLIATANQGSEATYESGFVIDKFPISRPNLTFSTLTVSNMSPEDSSIYLCSVEGGGFRETQYFGPGTRLLVL.

This clone turned up a few times. The J gene is TRBJ1-4, the V gene TRBV5-4; D uncertain. CDR3 length: 13 amino acids. In germline, CDR1 is SGHNT, CDR2 YYREEE (reference sequence). The ends were cut back, 2 bases at V and 3 bases at J, with 5 bases in the middle. The CDR3 region is CASSFYPNEKLFF. The CDR3 DNA sequence: TGTGCCAGCAGCTTCTATCCTAATGAAAAACTGTTTTTT.

The chain joins TRBV5-6 to TRBJ2-7; D is undetermined. The CDR3 is 13 amino acids. V dropped 3 bases and J dropped 0 bases, with 7 bases sitting between them. The germline gives CDR1 SGHDT, CDR2 YYEEEE. Written as DNA, the CDR3 is TGTGCCAGCAGCTCTGACATCTCCTACGAGCAGTACTTC. Amino acid sequence: CASSSDISYEQYF.

V and J are TRBV29-1 and TRBJ1-3; D ambiguous. With 4 bases removed from V and 0 bases from J, the gap between germline ends came to 4 bases. The germline CDR1 and CDR2 sequences are SQVTM and ANQGSEA. The CDR3 has 12 residues. The CDR3 region has the DNA TGCAGCGTTGCACTCTCTGGAAACACCATATATTTT. It specifies CSVALSGNTIYF.

The chain employs TRBV28 and TRBJ2-2, with 8 bases lining up with TRBD2. V trimming: 5 bases; J trimming: 4 bases; junction bases outside the gene matches: 6. The CDR3 loop spans 15 amino acids. Germline V gene sequence: CDR1 MDHEN, CDR2 SYDVKM. The CDR3 region is CASSLGGASTGELFF. The CDR3 DNA is TGTGCCAGCAGTCTCGGGGGGGCGAGCACCGGGGAGCTGTTTTTT.

The chain carries TRBV6-6 and TRBJ2-1; D gene ambiguous. In germline, CDR1 is MNHNY, CDR2 SVGAGI (reference sequence). The V and J ends lost 2 bases and 3 bases respectively, with 11 bases between them. CDR3 length equals 15 residues. The CDR3 DNA reads as TGTGCCAGCAGTTACGATGTTAGCAGCTACAATGAGCAGTTCTTC. Its protein is CASSYDVSSYNEQFF.

CDR3 amino acids: CASGFTTGVGNEQFF. CDR3 nucleotides: TGTGCCAGCGGATTTACAACCGGGGTTGGGAATGAGCAGTTCTTC. The chain couples TRBV28 to TRBJ2-1; weak D call: TRBD2 (5 bases). The V end was cut by 8 bases, the J end by 7 bases, with 21 bases between. Germline V gene data show CDR1 as MDHEN and CDR2 as SYDVKM. CDR3 length: 15 residues.

J is TRBJ1-1 and V is TRBV18; 8 bases are a match to TRBD1. V lost 3 bases and J lost 1; bases outside the gene matches: 1. Germline CDR1 and CDR2: KGHSH and LQKENI. CDR3 length equals 14 residues. CDR3 protein: CASSPGQGNTEAFF. The DNA for the CDR3 is TGTGCCAGCTCACCCGGACAGGGGAACACTGAAGCTTTCTTT.

The chain combines TRBV7-9 with TRBJ2-1; 7 bases align to TRBD1. The CDR3 sequence is 14 residues long. Germline V lookup: CDR1 SEHNR, CDR2 FQNEAQ (reference sequence). V lost 6 bases to trimming and J lost 8 bases; unmatched junction nucleotides: 10. This CDR3 is CASRRLDRSYEQFF. The CDR3 DNA sequence: TGTGCCAGCAGGCGGTTGGACAGGTCCTATGAGCAGTTCTTC.

This clone was seen only once. CDR3 in DNA: TGTGCCAGCAGTTACAGCCCCCCGGGACAGGGAAACGAGCAGTACTTC. Its protein is CASSYSPPGQGNEQYF. This chain uses TRBV6-5 with TRBJ2-7; 9 nucleotides line up with TRBD1. Germline trimming cut 2 bases from V and 5 bases from J; bases unmatched to any gene: 10. The CDR3 consists of 16 residues. Germline CDR1 MNHEY, CDR2 SVGAGI.

The J gene is TRBJ1-4, the V gene TRBV2, with D maybe TRBD1 (5 bases). Trimming left V 7 bases short and J 5 bases short, with 11 bases between. CDR1 and CDR2 (germline): SNHLY, FYNNEI. This CDR3 has 13 amino acids. CDR3 coding DNA: TGTGCCAGCACGACAGACTTAAATGAAAAACTGTTTTTT. This sequence encodes CASTTDLNEKLFF.

This clone occurred a few times. DNA for the CDR3: TGTGCCAGCAGGGACAGGGGGCTTGCCGGGGAGCTGTTTTTT. It translates to CASRDRGLAGELFF. The V and J genes are TRBV11-2 and TRBJ2-2, with 11 positions matching TRBD1. The CDR3 totals 14 residues. V dropped 6 bases and J dropped 6; count of bases not matched to a gene: 3. Germline V gene lookup returns CDR1 SGHAT and CDR2 FQNNGV. The complete variable domain, with remaining parts taken from reference TRBV11-2 and TRBJ2-2, reads EAGVAQSPRYKIIEKRQSVAFWCNPISGHATLYWYQQILGQGPKLLIQFQNNGVVDDSQLPKDRFSAERLKGVDSTLKIQPAKLEDSAVYLCASRDRGLAGELFFGEGSRLTVL.

This rearrangement joins TRBV5-4 to TRBJ1-2; 9 bases fit TRBD1. The CDR3 covers 12 residues. In germline, CDR1 is SGHNT, CDR2 YYREEE (reference sequence). The V segment lost 2 bases and the J segment 8 bases; nucleotides outside the gene matches: 1. CDR3 DNA: TGTGCCAGCAGCTTTGACAGGGGGGGCTACACCTTC. This gives the protein CASSFDRGGYTF.

The chain carries TRBV10-2 and TRBJ2-7, with D unclear. Trimming took off 3 bases at V and 4 bases at J, with 16 bases between the two ends. There are 15 residues in the CDR3. Looked up from germline, CDR1 is WSHSY and CDR2 is SAAADI. CDR3 region: CASSEVAGLWYEQYF. CDR3 sequence (DNA): TGCGCCAGCAGTGAAGTGGCTGGGCTATGGTACGAGCAGTACTTC.

This clone was detected only a few times. The chain employs TRBV19 and TRBJ1-5, with D possibly being TRBD1 (5 bases). CDR3 size: 15 residues. Germline V gene data show CDR1 as LNHDA and CDR2 as SQIVND (reference sequence). V was trimmed by 1 base and J by 0 bases, leaving 7 bases between them. CDR3 region: CASSIGTGSNQPQHF. CDR3 DNA: TGTGCCAGTAGTATAGGAACAGGTAGCAATCAGCCCCAGCATTTT.

The rearrangement links TRBV7-3 to TRBJ2-2; 8 bases match TRBD2. V lost 4 bases and J lost 6; bases outside the gene matches: 4. The CDR3 has 14 residues. Germline V CDR1 and CDR2: SGHTA, FQGTGA. The CDR3 sequence is CASSSRGDAGELFF. For the CDR3, the DNA is TGTGCCAGCAGCTCGCGGGGGGACGCCGGGGAGCTGTTTTTT.

This chain uses TRBV6-5 with TRBJ1-6; D is possibly TRBD1 (6 bases). This CDR3 contains 14 residues. Trimming took off 6 bases at V and 5 bases at J, with 11 bases between the two ends. In germline, CDR1 is MNHEY, CDR2 SVGAGI. CDR3 sequence reads: CASRRGGNNSPLHF. DNA of the CDR3: TGTGCCAGCAGGAGAGGGGGTAATAATTCACCCCTCCACTTT.

The V call is TRBV7-8, the J call TRBJ1-4, with D perhaps TRBD1 (5 bases). Germline values: CDR1 SGHVS, CDR2 FQNEAQ. This CDR3 region has 12 residues. V lost 2 bases and J lost 7, with 5 bases in between. The CDR3 loop reads CASSLQGEKLFF. For the CDR3, the DNA is TGTGCCAGCAGCTTACAGGGTGAAAAACTGTTTTTT.

This rearrangement joins TRBV6-4 to TRBJ1-6, with a possible D match to TRBD1 (6 bases). The CDR3 extends over 15 amino acids. Looked up from germline, CDR1 is MRHNA and CDR2 is SNTAGT. V shed 0 bases and J shed 5 bases, with 8 bases lying between them. The CDR3 sequence is CASSDSGGHNSPLHF. The DNA of the CDR3 is TGTGCCAGCAGTGACTCTGGGGGCCATAATTCACCCCTCCACTTT.

The chain employs TRBV7-9 and TRBJ2-2; possible D gene TRBD1, 5 bases. The CDR3 covers 15 residues. The germline V and J ends were trimmed by 10 bases and 3 bases, with 18 bases remaining between them. Germline assignment: CDR1 SEHNR and CDR2 FQNEAQ (reference sequence). The CDR3 DNA is TGTGCCAACCGGACGGTGACAGAGGACACCGGGGAGCTGTTTTTT. Protein sequence: CANRTVTEDTGELFF.

This chain uses TRBV28 with TRBJ2-1; maybe TRBD2 (6 bases). Germline V gene lookup returns CDR1 MDHEN and CDR2 SYDVKM. Trimming took off 1 base at V and 13 bases at J, with 14 bases between the two ends. The CDR3 is 13 amino acids. CDR3 in DNA: TGTGCCAGCAGTTTATCGGCGGGAACCGGACAGTTCTTC. Translation: CASSLSAGTGQFF.

This rearrangement joins TRBV6-1 to TRBJ1-5; D possibly corresponds to TRBD1 (5 bases). Germline V lookup: CDR1 MNHNS, CDR2 SASEGT. The CDR3 is made up of 16 amino acids. The germline V and J ends were trimmed by 4 bases and 2 bases, with 15 bases remaining between them. CDR3 DNA sequence: TGTGCCAGCAGTGCCTTCGGGGGGTTTGGCAATCAGCCCCAGCATTTT. It codes for CASSAFGGFGNQPQHF.

This clone is deemed large. The chain combines TRBV5-4 with TRBJ2-5; weak D call: TRBD2 (5 bases). Trimming pared 4 bases from V and 5 bases from J, leaving 12 bases between. This CDR3 has 13 residues. CDR1 and CDR2 from the germline V gene are SGHNT and YYREEE (reference sequence). The DNA of the CDR3 is TGTGCCAGCAGCCTCGAGAAGCGGGAGACCCAGTACTTC. This gives the protein CASSLEKRETQYF.

The V call is TRBV7-8, the J call TRBJ1-4, with D tentatively TRBD1 (5 bases). Germline V gene lookup returns CDR1 SGHVS and CDR2 FQNEAQ. Trimming removed 5 bases at V and 8 bases at J, with 12 bases between. There are 13 residues in the CDR3. The CDR3 reads CASSPRVGEKLFF. The CDR3 nucleotides are TGTGCCAGCAGCCCCAGGGTGGGGGAAAAACTGTTTTTT. Full variable domain (remainder filled in from reference TRBV7-8 and TRBJ1-4): GAGVSQSPRYKVAKRGQDVALRCDPISGHVSLFWYQQALGQGPEFLTYFQNEAQLDKSGLPSDRFFAERPEGSVSTLKIQRTQQEDSAVYLCASSPRVGEKLFFGSGTQLSVL.